This entry lists 32 T cell receptor beta chains sequenced from one sample in a study of chemoradiotherapy in HPV16-positive cancers. TCRdb's table, derived via immunoSEQ multiplex PCR, lists solely in-frame clones and lacks some. Of over 10,000 clones listed, about 88% are singletons. The sequenced sample was blood, obtained from a patient who underwent chemoradiotherapy. The source of these receptors is a human donor with HPV-associated anogenital cancer.

The J gene is TRBJ1-1, the V gene TRBV14; D gene ambiguous. Trimming pared 0 bases from V and 0 bases from J, leaving 8 bases between. This CDR3 contains 15 residues. Germline values: CDR1 SGHDN, CDR2 FVKESK. As DNA, the CDR3 is TGTGCCAGCAGCCAAGATGCAACTATGAACACTGAAGCTTTCTTT. It codes for CASSQDATMNTEAFF.

The J gene is TRBJ1-1, the V gene TRBV30; D is possibly TRBD1 (5 bases). Germline CDR1 reads GTSNPN; CDR2 reads SVGIG (reference sequence). The CDR3 length is 15 residues. With 2 bases removed from V and 2 bases from J, the gap between germline ends came to 15 bases. The CDR3 DNA is TGTGCCTGGAGTAAGGACACTAAATTAAACACTGAAGCTTTCTTT. This sequence encodes CAWSKDTKLNTEAFF. Full variable domain (rest looked up from reference TRBV30 and TRBJ1-1): SQTIHQWPATLVQPVGSPLSLECTVEGTSNPNLYWYRQAAGRGLQLLFYSVGIGQISSEVPQNLSASRPQDRQFILSSKKLLLSDSGFYLCAWSKDTKLNTEAFFGQGTRLTVV.

The sample holds one count of this clone. The chain is built from TRBV27 and TRBJ2-2, with a tentative D call TRBD2 (6 bases). The CDR3 totals 12 residues. The V end lost 8 bases, the J end lost 6 bases, and 10 bases lay between the germline ends. Germline V gene data show CDR1 as MNHEY and CDR2 as SMNVEV (reference sequence). CDR3 in amino acids: CASGGFSGELFF. CDR3 nucleotides: TGTGCCAGCGGGGGGTTCTCCGGGGAGCTGTTTTTT.

The rearrangement uses TRBV7-2 and TRBJ1-3; D is perhaps TRBD1 (6 bases). Trimming took 1 base from V and 1 from J, leaving 11 bases between them. The length of the CDR3 is 16 residues. The germline V gene encodes CDR1 SGHTA and CDR2 FQGNSA. The CDR3 nucleotides read TGTGCCAGCAGCTTAGACAGGGTACTTTCTGGAAACACCATATATTTT. It codes for CASSLDRVLSGNTIYF.

This chain joins TRBV27 and TRBJ2-7; TRBD2 agrees at 8 bases. The length of the CDR3 is 16 residues. The germline V gene has CDR1 MNHEY and CDR2 SMNVEV (reference sequence). V dropped 0 bases and J dropped 4; count of bases not matched to a gene: 8. The CDR3 sequence is CASSLSIGGGLYEQYF. The CDR3 DNA reads TGTGCCAGCAGTTTATCGATCGGGGGGGGCCTTTACGAGCAGTACTTC.

The chain is built from TRBV6-1 and TRBJ2-7; D might be TRBD2 (6 bases). V was trimmed by 10 bases and J by 2 bases, leaving 15 bases between them. The germline CDR1 and CDR2 sequences are MNHNS and SASEGT. The CDR3 spans 13 residues. This CDR3 reads CAISGTETYEQYV. The CDR3, as DNA: TGTGCCATCTCCGGGACTGAGACCTACGAGCAGTACGTC.

The V gene is TRBV5-8, the J gene TRBJ1-6, with TRBD1 identical over 9 bases. This CDR3 comprises 16 residues. The J segment lost 8 bases and the V segment lost 4 bases, leaving 10 bases of the junction unmatched. The germline V gene has CDR1 SGHTS and CDR2 YDEGEE. CDR3 amino acids: CASSLPQGALHSPLHF. The CDR3 nucleotides are TGTGCCAGCAGCCTACCACAGGGGGCTTTACATTCACCCCTCCACTTT.

The chain couples TRBV7-9 to TRBJ2-2; 8 nucleotides agree with TRBD1. CDR1 and CDR2 (germline): SEHNR, FQNEAQ (reference sequence). Trimming removed 3 bases from V and 5 bases from J; junction bases left unmatched: 2. This CDR3 is 14 amino acids long. In DNA form, the CDR3 reads TGTGCCAGCAGCTTCACAGGGGGTACCGGGGAGCTGTTTTTT. This encodes CASSFTGGTGELFF.

The chain has TRBV6-5 and TRBJ2-1, with 14 nucleotides matching TRBD2. Germline V gene sequence: CDR1 MNHEY, CDR2 SVGAGI. CDR3 length equals 15 residues. V shed 6 bases, J shed 7 bases, and the junction held 5 bases outside the gene matches. CDR3: CASSRTSGGKNEQFF. For the CDR3, the DNA is TGTGCCAGCAGCAGGACTAGCGGGGGGAAGAATGAGCAGTTCTTC.

This clone has just one count. The chain couples TRBV2 to TRBJ2-4, with unresolved D. The V gene's germline CDR1 is SNHLY and CDR2 FYNNEI. The V end lost 5 bases, the J end lost 2 bases, and 10 bases lay between the germline ends. The CDR3 runs 14 residues. CDR3 sequence: CASSRPETKNIQYF. The CDR3 DNA reads TGTGCCAGCAGTAGACCGGAAACCAAAAACATTCAGTACTTC.

The chain couples TRBV5-6 to TRBJ2-3; TRBD1 aligns across 8 bases. This CDR3 spans 16 amino acids. Per the germline V gene, CDR1 is SGHDT and CDR2 is YYEEEE. Germline trimming cut 0 bases from V and 6 bases from J; bases unmatched to any gene: 9. The CDR3 region is CASSLGALNRGDTQYF. The CDR3 region has the DNA TGTGCCAGCAGCTTGGGGGCCCTCAACAGGGGGGATACGCAGTATTTT.

This clone was picked up one time. The chain uses TRBV19 and TRBJ2-1, with 9 bases lining up with TRBD2. The CDR3 consists of 16 residues. The ends lost 1 base at V and 6 bases at J; junction bases unmatched: 7. Germline loops: CDR1 LNHDA, CDR2 SQIVND (reference sequence). This CDR3 reads CASSIGASGASNEQFF. The CDR3 DNA sequence: TGTGCCAGTAGTATAGGGGCTAGCGGGGCTTCCAATGAGCAGTTCTTC.

The chain employs TRBV9 and TRBJ1-1; a possible D gene is TRBD1 (5 bases). CDR1 SGDLS and CDR2 YYNGEE come from the germline V gene. Trimming stripped 2 bases from V and 0 bases from J, with 14 bases between. This CDR3 contains 16 residues. In nucleotides, the CDR3 is TGTGCCAGCAGCGTGCGGGGCGGATCGATGAACACTGAAGCTTTCTTT. This translates into CASSVRGGSMNTEAFF.

The rearrangement links TRBV11-2 to TRBJ1-6; no firm D call. The CDR3 contains 15 residues. Germline loops: CDR1 SGHAT, CDR2 FQNNGV. Deletions cut 5 bases from V and 8 bases from J, with 16 bases between. Written as DNA, the CDR3 is TGTGCCAGCAGCCCGCATCTAGTTCAGCATTCACCCCTCCACTTT. It yields the protein CASSPHLVQHSPLHF.

The rearrangement joins TRBV28 to TRBJ1-1; D gene uncertain. Trimming removed 7 bases at V and 1 base at J, with 16 bases between. There are 15 residues in the CDR3. Germline V CDR1 and CDR2: MDHEN, SYDVKM. The CDR3 DNA is TGTGCCAGCAAAAAATCTAGGGCAGCGAACACTGAAGCTTTCTTT. It encodes CASKKSRAANTEAFF.

The V gene is TRBV7-9, the J gene TRBJ2-5; D is possibly TRBD2 (6 bases). Germline-derived CDR1 and CDR2 are SEHNR and FQNEAQ (reference sequence). The CDR3 contains 19 residues. V shed 5 bases and J shed 3 bases, with 28 bases lying between them. The CDR3 loop reads CASSPIRTGTSRREETQYF. CDR3 nucleotides: TGTGCCAGCAGCCCGATTAGAACCGGGACTTCAAGGCGGGAAGAGACCCAGTACTTC.

The chain combines TRBV2 with TRBJ1-2; 7 bases are shared with TRBD1. The CDR3 consists of 16 residues. Germline CDR1 and CDR2: SNHLY and FYNNEI. Trimming cost V 2 bases and J 6 bases; bases outside gene matches: 12. CDR3: CASSEQMTGSADGYTF. The CDR3 nucleotides read TGTGCCAGCAGTGAACAGATGACAGGGTCGGCTGATGGCTACACCTTC.

The chain joins TRBV5-1 to TRBJ1-1, with D maybe TRBD1 (5 bases). Germline-derived CDR1 and CDR2 are SGHRS and YFSETQ. The CDR3 spans 14 residues. V was cut by 4 bases and J by 4 bases, with 14 bases left in between. CDR3: CASSRSGGGTEAFF. The CDR3 bases are TGCGCCAGCAGCCGGAGTGGGGGAGGCACTGAAGCTTTCTTT.

J is TRBJ1-2 and V is TRBV7-9, with D possibly matching TRBD1 (5 bases). This CDR3 contains 13 residues. V was cut by 5 bases and J by 5 bases, with 12 bases left in between. The germline CDR1 and CDR2 sequences are SEHNR and FQNEAQ (reference sequence). This CDR3 reads CASSRDGDYGYTF. CDR3 sequence (DNA): TGTGCCAGCAGCCGGGACGGCGATTATGGCTACACCTTC.

The chain employs TRBV18 and TRBJ1-5, with TRBD1 identical over 10 bases. V lost 6 bases, J lost 6 bases, and 17 bases stayed unmatched. CDR3 length equals 18 residues. The germline gives CDR1 KGHSH, CDR2 LQKENI. CDR3: CASSPTRQTGGLGQPQHF. In DNA, the CDR3 is TGTGCCAGCTCGCCCACGAGACAGACAGGGGGCTTAGGTCAGCCCCAGCATTTT. Drawing the rest from reference TRBV18 and TRBJ1-5, the complete variable domain is NAGVMQNPRHLVRRRGQEARLRCSPMKGHSHVYWYRQLPEEGLKFMVYLQKENIIDESGMPKERFSAEFPKEGPSILRIQQVVRGDSAAYFCASSPTRQTGGLGQPQHFGDGTRLSIL.

The rearrangement links TRBV2 to TRBJ2-5; D remains ambiguous. Trimming took off 8 bases at V and 2 bases at J, with 9 bases between the two ends. Per germline, CDR1 SNHLY and CDR2 FYNNEI. The CDR3 extends over 12 amino acids. This CDR3 reads CASEQVQETQYF. CDR3 nucleotides: TGTGCCAGCGAGCAGGTACAAGAGACCCAGTACTTC.

This sequence joins TRBV9 and TRBJ2-2; D is tentatively TRBD1 or TRBD2 (5 bases each). Germline V gene data show CDR1 as SGDLS and CDR2 as YYNGEE. The CDR3 spans 15 residues. Deletions cut 4 bases from V and 2 bases from J, with 12 bases between. CDR3 nucleotide sequence: TGTGCCAGCAGCACCGGGACGGAAAACACCGGGGAGCTGTTTTTT. This sequence encodes CASSTGTENTGELFF. Using reference TRBV9 and TRBJ2-2 for the parts outside the CDR3, the full variable domain is DSGVTQTPKHLITATGQRVTLRCSPRSGDLSVYWYQQSLDQGLQFLIQYYNGEERAKGNILERFSAQQFPDLHSELNLSSLELGDSALYFCASSTGTENTGELFFGEGSRLTVL.

The chain is built from TRBV11-3 and TRBJ2-1; 12 positions match TRBD2. The V segment lost 4 bases and the J segment 6 bases; nucleotides outside the gene matches: 4. CDR3 length equals 15 residues. Germline V lookup: CDR1 SGHNT, CDR2 YENEEA. The CDR3 nucleotides are TGTGCCAGCAGCTCTCTAGCGGGGGGGCTCAATGAGCAGTTCTTC. Encoded protein: CASSSLAGGLNEQFF.

This sequence joins TRBV6-5 and TRBJ2-5, with TRBD2 identical over 10 bases. The J call is doubtful: the DNA matches TRBJ2-7 better. The CDR3 loop spans 15 amino acids. The germline gives CDR1 MNHEY, CDR2 SVGAGI. The CDR3: CASSYRTSGTYEQYF. As DNA, the CDR3 is TGTGCCAGCAGTTATCGGACTAGCGGCACCTACGAGCAGTACTTC.

The V call is TRBV9, the J call TRBJ2-7; maybe TRBD1 (5 bases). This CDR3 contains 13 residues. V dropped 4 bases and J dropped 5 bases, with 13 bases sitting between them. Germline CDR1 reads SGDLS; CDR2 reads YYNGEE. The CDR3 nucleotides read TGTGCCAGCAGCTCGGGCAGGGAACACGAGCAGTACTTC. It yields the protein CASSSGREHEQYF.

This rearrangement joins TRBV21-1 to TRBJ1-2. TRBV21-1 is a known pseudogene. The CDR3 is 14 amino acids. The CDR3 is CASSSGGSAWGYTF. The CDR3 bases are TGTGCCAGCAGCTCCGGAGGGAGCGCGTGGGGCTACACCTTC.

This CDR3 is CASSSLGGADGTDTQYF. CDR3 bases: TGTGCCAGCAGCTCCCTCGGCGGGGCAGACGGCACAGATACGCAGTATTTT. The chain combines TRBV9 with TRBJ2-3; possible D gene TRBD2, 6 bases. The CDR3 length is 17 residues. The V end lost 4 bases, the J end lost 1 base, and 19 bases lay between the germline ends. The germline V gene has CDR1 SGDLS and CDR2 YYNGEE.

This CDR3 is CASSSGGNSPLHF. The CDR3 DNA follows: TGTGCCAGCAGCTCGGGGGGGAATTCACCCCTCCACTTT. The chain links TRBV7-8 to TRBJ1-6; TRBD1 might be the D (5 bases). This CDR3 is 13 amino acids long. Germline V gene data show CDR1 as SGHVS and CDR2 as FQNEAQ. The V gene lost 4 bases and the J gene lost 7 bases, with 8 bases spanning the gap.

J is TRBJ1-2 and V is TRBV18; D gene ambiguous. CDR1 and CDR2 from the germline V gene are KGHSH and LQKENI. The CDR3 runs 14 residues. The V end lost 5 bases, the J end lost 2 bases, and 12 bases lay between the germline ends. The CDR3 nucleotides are TGTGCCAGCTCATTTCCGCAAGGCAACTATGGCTACACCTTC. Protein: CASSFPQGNYGYTF.

The chain uses TRBV6-5 and TRBJ1-3, with D tentatively TRBD1 (5 bases). V dropped 2 bases and J dropped 4 bases, with 12 bases sitting between them. This CDR3 has 15 residues. Per germline, CDR1 MNHEY and CDR2 SVGAGI. CDR3 nucleotide sequence: TGTGCCAGCAGTTACAATCCAGGGCGAGGAAACACCATATATTTT. It codes for CASSYNPGRGNTIYF.

The chain combines TRBV27 with TRBJ2-5, with 8 nucleotides matching TRBD1. V shed 5 bases and J 5 bases; nucleotides not matched to a gene: 13. The CDR3 has 16 residues. Germline lookup yields CDR1 MNHEY and CDR2 SMNVEV (reference sequence). The CDR3 sequence is CASSLWGTRTGETQYF. DNA of the CDR3: TGTGCCAGCAGTCTATGGGGAACTAGGACAGGGGAGACCCAGTACTTC.

The chain has TRBV15 and TRBJ1-6, with 10 bases aligning to TRBD1. Looked up from germline, CDR1 is LNHNV and CDR2 is YYDKDF (reference sequence). The CDR3 is made up of 16 amino acids. The ends lost 0 bases at V and 8 bases at J; junction bases unmatched: 4. The CDR3 sequence is CATSREGGTGDSPLHF. The CDR3 DNA reads TGTGCCACCAGCAGAGAGGGAGGGACAGGGGATTCACCCCTCCACTTT. Full variable domain (outside the CDR3, taken from reference TRBV15 and TRBJ1-6): DAMVIQNPRYQVTQFGKPVTLSCSQTLNHNVMYWYQQKSSQAPKLLFHYYDKDFNNEADTPDNFQSRRPNTSFCFLDIRSPGLGDTAMYLCATSREGGTGDSPLHFGNGTRLTVT.